This is a list of T cell receptor beta chains from one sample in a study of T cell responses to AZD1222 COVID-19 vaccine. This table comes from immunoSEQ multiplex PCR, and its TCRdb copy is limited to in-frame clones, with some not included. Of 85,000 to 130,000 clones listed, approximately 87% are singletons. This specimen consisted of peripheral blood, obtained on day 0 of AZD1222 vaccination. These receptors came from an adult in good health. CDR3s include the opening cysteine and the closing phenylalanine or tryptophan. A D gene is named only where the DNA matches it firmly. The size entry is marked missing in some rows and otherwise reads once, few, many or a size class.

DNA	CDR3	J	V	D	size
TGTGCCAGCAGCTCGGGACAGGGGGTTCAGCCCCAGCATTTT	CASSSGQGVQPQHF	TRBJ1-5	TRBV7-2	TRBD1	NA
TGTGCCAGCAGCCAGACTAGCGGGGTTTACGAGCAGTACTTC	CASSQTSGVYEQYF	TRBJ2-7	TRBV7-2	TRBD2	NA
TGTGCCAGCAGTTTTGGTTCACCCCTCCACTTT	CASSFGSPLHF	TRBJ1-6	TRBV28	NA	NA
TGTGCCAGCAGCCAAGACCGAGGAGGGCAAATTAACTATGGCTACACCTTC	CASSQDRGGQINYGYTF	TRBJ1-2	TRBV4-2	NA	NA
TGTGCCAGCAGTTCCCGTGGGGTGACGGCTAACTATGGCTACACCTTC	CASSSRGVTANYGYTF	TRBJ1-2	TRBV7-9	NA	NA
TGTGCCAGCAGCTCCCTAGCGGGGGGCCGAAATGAGCAGTTCTTC	CASSSLAGGRNEQFF	TRBJ2-1	TRBV7-2	TRBD2	NA
TGTGCCAGCAGCCTTTGGGGCAGGGCGGATGGCTACACCTTC	CASSLWGRADGYTF	TRBJ1-2	TRBV3-1/TRBV3-2	NA	NA
TGTGCCAGCAGCTCCCCGACAGGGGTCTCCTACAATGAGCAGTTCTTC	CASSSPTGVSYNEQFF	TRBJ2-1	TRBV7-2	TRBD1	NA
TGTGCCAGCAGTTGGGACAGGGAGGTGACTGGCTACACCTTC	CASSWDREVTGYTF	TRBJ1-2	TRBV6-2/TRBV6-3	TRBD1	NA
TGTGCCAGCAGCCTCGGAGGGCCAGATACGCAGTATTTT	CASSLGGPDTQYF	TRBJ2-3	TRBV5-5	NA	NA
TGTGCCAGCAGCTATAGACAGGGGCCCTACAATGAGCAGTTCTTC	CASSYRQGPYNEQFF	TRBJ2-1	TRBV7-2	TRBD1	NA
TGTGCCAGCACCCCCCAGCCGAACACTGAAGCTTTCTTT	CASTPQPNTEAFF	TRBJ1-1	TRBV12-3/TRBV12-4	NA	NA
TGTGCCACCAGTCCGGGAGGGAACACTGAAGCTTTCTTT	CATSPGGNTEAFF	TRBJ1-1	TRBV24-1	NA	NA
TGTGCCAGCAGTACAACGGGACCCACCTACGAGCAGTACTTC	CASSTTGPTYEQYF	TRBJ2-7	TRBV6-2/TRBV6-3	NA	NA
TGTGCCAGCAGGAGCGAACCGGGCTTGCAGTTCTTC	CASRSEPGLQFF	TRBJ2-1	TRBV2	NA	NA
TGTGCCAGCAGTTACGGGGGCCGCGGGAATCAGCCCCAGCATTTT	CASSYGGRGNQPQHF	TRBJ1-5	TRBV6-2/TRBV6-3	NA	few
TGTGCCAGCACTGCAGGAGGGAGGAACTATGGCTACACCTTC	CASTAGGRNYGYTF	TRBJ1-2	TRBV28	NA	NA
TGTGCCAGCAGCTTAAGGGCAGGGGATGGCTACACCTTC	CASSLRAGDGYTF	TRBJ1-2	TRBV7-3	NA	once
TGCGCCAGCAGCCTCCGTTCGGATCAGCCCCAGCATTTT	CASSLRSDQPQHF	TRBJ1-5	TRBV4-1	NA	NA
TGCGCCAGCAGCTTGTGGGGCGACAGGGCGACTGAAGCTTTCTTT	CASSLWGDRATEAFF	TRBJ1-1	TRBV5-1	TRBD1	NA
TGTGCCAGCAGCGAGGGACTAGCGGGGGCCACGGCCCCTTACGAGCAGTACTTC	CASSEGLAGATAPYEQYF	TRBJ2-7	TRBV9	TRBD2	NA
TGTGCCTCGAGGCTAGCGGGGGGGCCGGGGGATACGCAGTATTTT	CASRLAGGPGDTQYF	TRBJ2-3	TRBV10-3	TRBD2	NA
TGCAGCGCCCCAAGACAGCGACCCATGAACACTGAAGCTTTCTTT	CSAPRQRPMNTEAFF	TRBJ1-1	TRBV29-1	NA	NA
TGCGCCAGCAGCTGGACAGGGGGAGATGGCTACACCTTC	CASSWTGGDGYTF	TRBJ1-2	TRBV5-1	TRBD1	NA
TGTGCCAACGACGTGGCAGGTTTTCGAGAAAAACTGTTTTTT	CANDVAGFREKLFF	TRBJ1-4	TRBV11-2	NA	NA
TGCGCCAGCAGCCTGGGGCCGGGTTCACCCCTCCACTTT	CASSLGPGSPLHF	TRBJ1-6	TRBV4-1	NA	NA
TGTGCCAGCAGTCGATCGTCTGGAAACACCATATATTTT	CASSRSSGNTIYF	TRBJ1-3	TRBV6-6	NA	NA
TGTGCCAGCAGCTTAATGGGACAGCAAGAGACCCAGTACTTC	CASSLMGQQETQYF	TRBJ2-5	TRBV7-2	TRBD1	NA
TGTGCCAGCTCACCGACGCAGGGGGCCGAAAGTGGCTACACCTTC	CASSPTQGAESGYTF	TRBJ1-2	TRBV18	TRBD1	NA
TGTGCCAGCAGCTTCCAAAGGAACACTGAAGCTTTCTTT	CASSFQRNTEAFF	TRBJ1-1	TRBV7-9	NA	few
TGTGCCAGCAGCCAAGTTAGTGGTTACACCGGGGAGCTGTTTTTT	CASSQVSGYTGELFF	TRBJ2-2	TRBV3-1/TRBV3-2	NA	NA
TGTGCCAGCAGTCCCTGGACTGATCCCGGGGAGCTGTTTTTT	CASSPWTDPGELFF	TRBJ2-2	TRBV6-2/TRBV6-3	NA	NA
TGTGCCAGCAGCCGGGGGGAAGCCAAAAACATTCAGTACTTC	CASSRGEAKNIQYF	TRBJ2-4	TRBV2	TRBD2	NA
TGTGCCAGCAGTTATGGGCCCCCGTGGAACACTGAAGCTTTCTTT	CASSYGPPWNTEAFF	TRBJ1-1	TRBV6-5	NA	NA
TGCGCCAGCAGCACCCGGGACGGCACCGGGGAGCTGTTTTTT	CASSTRDGTGELFF	TRBJ2-2	TRBV5-1	NA	NA
TGTGCCAGCAGCTTGGAGAGGGTCCTTTCCTCTGGGGCCAACGTCCTGACTTTC	CASSLERVLSSGANVLTF	TRBJ2-6	TRBV5-8	NA	once
TGTGCCAGCAGTGATCGGGTTAACGAGCAGTACTTC	CASSDRVNEQYF	TRBJ2-7	TRBV28	NA	NA
TGTGCCAGCAGCAATACCGGGACAGGGAATGCCTACGAGCAGTACTTC	CASSNTGTGNAYEQYF	TRBJ2-7	TRBV5-6	TRBD1	NA
TGTGCCAGCAGCTTCACCCTCCGGGGTGAAAAACTGTTTTTT	CASSFTLRGEKLFF	TRBJ1-4	TRBV5-6	NA	NA
TGTGCCAGCTCACCGGGGGGGTTCTCTGGAAACACCATATATTTT	CASSPGGFSGNTIYF	TRBJ1-3	TRBV18	NA	NA
TGTGCCAGCAGACGGCCGGGACAGGGCTCCTACGAGCAGTACTTC	CASRRPGQGSYEQYF	TRBJ2-7	TRBV6-5	TRBD1	NA
TGTGCCAGTAGTTCGCAGGGGGCGAGTTATGGCTACACCTTC	CASSSQGASYGYTF	TRBJ1-2	TRBV19	TRBD1	NA
TGTGCCAGCTCACCACCGAGGGGTCGCTCCTATGGCTACACCTTC	CASSPPRGRSYGYTF	TRBJ1-2	TRBV18	NA	NA
TGTGCCAGCAGACTAGCGGGGGGTTCCTACGAGCAGTACTTC	CASRLAGGSYEQYF	TRBJ2-7	TRBV2	TRBD2	NA
TGTGCCAGCAGTCCGGAGGGGACAGGGTCGCCGTATTTT	CASSPEGTGSPYF	TRBJ2-3	TRBV5-5	TRBD1	NA
TGTGCCAGCAGCCAATCGGGACAGTCCTATGGCTACACCTTC	CASSQSGQSYGYTF	TRBJ1-2	TRBV11-2	TRBD1	NA
TGTGCCAGCTCAACACAGGGCACTAATGAAAAACTGTTTTTT	CASSTQGTNEKLFF	TRBJ1-4	TRBV18	NA	NA
TGTGCCAGCAGTGAAGCAGGAGGGGGGGGATACAATGAGCAGTTCTTC	CASSEAGGGGYNEQFF	TRBJ2-1	TRBV6-1	NA	NA
TGTGCCAGCAGCTTTTTCCAGGCCAGGGACACTGAAGCTTTCTTT	CASSFFQARDTEAFF	TRBJ1-1	TRBV5-6	NA	NA
TGTGCCAGCAGCTTAGATGTGATAGCGGGGGGGCCTTCTAGCACAGATACGCAGTATTTT	CASSLDVIAGGPSSTDTQYF	TRBJ2-3	TRBV7-8	TRBD2	NA
TGTGCCAGCACCGAACAGGGTTCTTCCGCTGAAGCTTTCTTT	CASTEQGSSAEAFF	TRBJ1-1	TRBV2	NA	NA
TGCAGCGTGGTCCGGGACAGAGATTACACTGAAGCTTTCTTT	CSVVRDRDYTEAFF	TRBJ1-1	TRBV29-1	TRBD1	NA
TGTGCCAGCAGCGCTGGGACTAGCGGGGTAAGGGGCACAGATACGCAGTATTTT	CASSAGTSGVRGTDTQYF	TRBJ2-3	TRBV11-2	TRBD2	once
TGTGCCAGCAGTTACTCCGGACAGGGGGGCGACTATGGCTACACCTTC	CASSYSGQGGDYGYTF	TRBJ1-2	TRBV6-2/TRBV6-3	TRBD1	NA
TGTGCCAGCAGACGGCCCGGCCTTGGGGGCTACACCTTC	CASRRPGLGGYTF	TRBJ1-2	TRBV27	NA	NA
TGTGCCAGCAGTTACTCCCCCCCTAGCGGAATATACAATGAGCAGTTCTTC	CASSYSPPSGIYNEQFF	TRBJ2-1	TRBV6-2/TRBV6-3	TRBD2	NA
TGTGCCAGCAGCCAGGGACAGGGGTACACTGAAGCTTTCTTT	CASSQGQGYTEAFF	TRBJ1-1	TRBV7-2	TRBD1	NA
TGTGCCAGCACCTTCACGTGGCAGGGAGGGGGCTACACCTTC	CASTFTWQGGGYTF	TRBJ1-2	TRBV6-5	NA	NA